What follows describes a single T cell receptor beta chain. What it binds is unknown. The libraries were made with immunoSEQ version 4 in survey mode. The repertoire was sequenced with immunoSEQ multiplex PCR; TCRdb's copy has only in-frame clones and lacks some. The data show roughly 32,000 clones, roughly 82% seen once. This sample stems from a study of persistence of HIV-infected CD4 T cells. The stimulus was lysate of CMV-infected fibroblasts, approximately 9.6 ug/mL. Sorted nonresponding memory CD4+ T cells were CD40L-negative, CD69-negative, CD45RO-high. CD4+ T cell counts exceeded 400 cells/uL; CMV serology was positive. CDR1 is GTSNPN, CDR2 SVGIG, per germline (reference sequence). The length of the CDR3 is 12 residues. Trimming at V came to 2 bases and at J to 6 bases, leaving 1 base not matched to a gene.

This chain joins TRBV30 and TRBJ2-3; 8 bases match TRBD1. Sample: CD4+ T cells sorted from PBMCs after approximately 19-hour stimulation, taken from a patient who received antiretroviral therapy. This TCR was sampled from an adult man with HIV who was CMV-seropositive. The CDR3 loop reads CAWSTGGDTQYF. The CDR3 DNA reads TGTGCCTGGAGTACAGGGGGGGATACGCAGTATTTT.